These T cell receptor beta chains were read from a single sample in a study of blood T cell repertoires in COVID-19. Generated by immunoSEQ multiplex PCR, the TCRdb table keeps only in-frame clones and is missing some. In the table there are around 290,000 clones, 80% to 90% of which are singletons. What was sequenced was peripheral blood. The origin of the receptors is a man in his forties with acute or convalescent COVID-19. Each CDR3 is given without its conserved first and last residue. A D gene is named only where the DNA matches it firmly.

D gene	V gene	J gene	CDR3 protein
NA	TRBV5-1	TRBJ2-2	ASSSPTGNTGELF
TRBD1	TRBV9	TRBJ2-5	ASSVGGRDRGGETQY
NA	TRBV4-1	TRBJ1-5	ASSQEGAALKNQPQH
NA	TRBV13	TRBJ2-7	ASSLKARLTTYEQY
TRBD2	TRBV7-3	TRBJ2-5	ASSLTTSGAPGETQY
NA	TRBV25-1	TRBJ1-5	ASSENDRTEGQPQH
TRBD1	TRBV11-1	TRBJ1-6	ASSPVRGNNSPLH
TRBD2	TRBV3-1/TRBV3-2	TRBJ2-2	ASSPRLAGGVNTGELF
TRBD2	TRBV10-1	TRBJ2-3	ASSEGGTSGFTDTQY
NA	TRBV5-4	TRBJ2-2	ASSRSGGDTGELF
TRBD2	TRBV7-3	TRBJ2-2	ASSPGTSEAGELF
NA	TRBV6-5	TRBJ1-2	ASSYQADYGYT
NA	TRBV12-5	TRBJ1-2	ASGRDTYGYT
TRBD1	TRBV11-2	TRBJ1-2	ASSSWTGGVYGYT
TRBD1	TRBV5-1	TRBJ1-2	ASSLSSQGASYGYT